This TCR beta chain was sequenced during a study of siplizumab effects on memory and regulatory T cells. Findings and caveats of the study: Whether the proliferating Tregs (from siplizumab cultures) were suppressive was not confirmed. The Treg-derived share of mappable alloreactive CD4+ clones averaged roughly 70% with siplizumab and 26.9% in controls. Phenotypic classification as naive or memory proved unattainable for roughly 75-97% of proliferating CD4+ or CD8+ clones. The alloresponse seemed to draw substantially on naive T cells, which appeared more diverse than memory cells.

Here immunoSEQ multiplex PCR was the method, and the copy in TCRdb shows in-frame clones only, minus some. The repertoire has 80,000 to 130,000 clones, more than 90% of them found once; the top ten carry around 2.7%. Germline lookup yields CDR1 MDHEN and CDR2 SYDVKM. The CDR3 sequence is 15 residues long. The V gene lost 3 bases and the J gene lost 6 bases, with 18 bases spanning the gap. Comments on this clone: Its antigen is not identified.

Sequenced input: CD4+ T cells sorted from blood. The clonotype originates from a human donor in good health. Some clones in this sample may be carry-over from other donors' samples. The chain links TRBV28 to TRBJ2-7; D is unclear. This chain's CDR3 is CASSLLGLSVPEQYF. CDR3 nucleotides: TGTGCCAGCAGTTTGTTGGGGTTATCGGTTCCCGAGCAGTACTTC.